Each of the 21 T cell receptor beta chains below was sequenced from the same sample in a study of T cells after yellow fever vaccination (dated by TCRdb to the late 2010s). What this sample's treatment or condition label stands for: live attenuated yellow fever vaccine strain. The protocol used for the library was 5' RACE. TCRdb names Illumina HiSeq 2500 as the instrument used. The public reads were reprocessed in TCRdb via fastp at Q25 and MiXCR, keeping in-frame beta chains. Rows are combined by CDR3 protein, so each entry shows the most common genes and DNA. In all, the sample holds 310,000 or so distinct CDR3 sequences, and around 6.8% of those were seen once. About a sixth of the sample lies in the top ten. The input for sequencing was PBMCs, taken 45 days after the first yellow fever vaccination. These receptors all come from a man aged 18 to 29 who received the YFV17D yellow fever vaccine.

In its sample, this clonotype was seen a few times. The V call is TRBV7-2, the J call TRBJ2-3; 11 nucleotides align to TRBD2. J was trimmed by 7 bases and V by 2 bases; bases with no gene match: 5. The CDR3 is 15 residues long. CDR1 is SGHTA and CDR2 is FQGNSA in the germline V gene. The CDR3 nucleotides read TGTGCCAGCAGCTTAACTAGCGGGGGACTTAATACGCAGTATTTT. Amino acid sequence: CASSLTSGGLNTQYF.

The rearrangement links TRBV20-1 to TRBJ2-1, with 12 bases fitting TRBD2. The CDR3 has 13 amino acids. Trimming cost V 4 bases and J 7 bases; bases outside gene matches: 2. CDR1 is DFQATT, CDR2 SNEGSKA, per germline (reference sequence). The DNA of the CDR3 is TGCAGTGCTACTAGCGGGGGGGCGAATGAGCAGTTCTTC. Its protein is CSATSGGANEQFF.

The rearrangement joins TRBV12-3 or TRBV12-4 to TRBJ2-5, with 13 bases fitting TRBD2. The CDR3 consists of 15 residues. The J segment lost 4 bases and the V segment lost 6 bases, leaving 5 bases of the junction unmatched. Here the CDR3 DNA reads TGTGCCAGCAGACTAGCGGGGGGGCTAGGAGAGACCCAGTACTTC. Protein sequence: CASRLAGGLGETQYF.

In its sample, this clonotype was seen many times. The chain recombines TRBV20-1 with TRBJ2-5; 8 bases agree with TRBD2. This CDR3 comprises 15 residues. Looked up from germline, CDR1 is DFQATT and CDR2 is SNEGSKA (reference sequence). V dropped 0 bases and J dropped 1; count of bases not matched to a gene: 4. The CDR3 spells CSARELTSGQETQYF. CDR3 sequence (DNA): TGCAGTGCTAGAGAGCTAACTAGCGGCCAAGAGACCCAGTACTTC.

The sample holds many counts of this clonotype. This chain joins TRBV10-3 and TRBJ2-7; 7 bases map to TRBD1. The V gene end was trimmed by 0 bases and the J gene end by 3 bases; junction bases not matched to a gene: 2. This CDR3 region has 14 residues. Germline V gives CDR1 ENHRY, CDR2 SYGVKD. The CDR3 is CAISESGTDYEQYV. CDR3 coding DNA: TGTGCCATCAGTGAGTCGGGGACAGACTACGAGCAGTACGTC.

This clonotype was counted at least ten times. This chain links TRBV5-5 with TRBJ1-6; no firm D call. This CDR3 has 17 amino acids. The V gene lost 0 bases and the J gene lost 0 bases, with 10 bases spanning the gap. The germline V gene has CDR1 SGHKS and CDR2 YYEKEE (reference sequence). CDR3 nucleotide sequence: TGTGCCAGCAGCTTGGGCGACACTAGCTCCTATAATTCACCCCTCCACTTT. This gives the protein CASSLGDTSSYNSPLHF.

J is TRBJ2-2 and V is TRBV4-2, with 7 bases matching TRBD2. The length of the CDR3 is 16 residues. After removal of 4 bases from V and 6 bases from J, the junction contained 11 bases not matched to a gene. CDR1 is LGHNA and CDR2 is YNFKEQ in the germline V gene. The CDR3 spells CASSPNNMGGAGELFF. For the CDR3, the DNA is TGTGCCAGCAGCCCTAATAATATGGGGGGGGCCGGGGAGCTGTTTTTT.

This clonotype was seen more than once but under ten times. This chain uses TRBV4-1 with TRBJ1-2; D gene unclear. V was clipped by 1 base and J by 8 bases, with 17 bases between them. CDR1 and CDR2 (germline): MGHRA, YSYEKL. The CDR3 is 15 amino acids. As DNA, the CDR3 is TGCGCCAGCAGCCAAGGAGGTGGAGGTGTGTGGGGCTACACCTTC. It translates to CASSQGGGGVWGYTF.

The chain has TRBV4-3 and TRBJ2-7; D may be TRBD1 or TRBD2 (7 bases each). The CDR3 extends over 16 amino acids. Between the trimmed V and J ends, which lost 0 bases and 3 bases, there was a span of 15 bases. Germline values: CDR1 LGHNA, CDR2 YSLEER. The CDR3, as DNA: TGCGCCAGCAGCCAAGATTGGGGGGGACAGTTCTACGAGCAGTACTTC. Its protein product is CASSQDWGGQFYEQYF.

This clonotype showed up many times. This chain uses TRBV6-2 or TRBV6-3 with TRBJ2-1; unclear D gene. Trimming took off 5 bases at V and 7 bases at J, with 6 bases between the two ends. The CDR3 is made up of 11 amino acids. Germline CDR1 MNHEY, CDR2 SVGEGT. The CDR3 sequence: CASSPLNEQFF. CDR3 in DNA: TGTGCCAGCAGTCCCTTGAATGAGCAGTTCTTC.

The chain uses TRBV12-3 or TRBV12-4 and TRBJ2-2; D is possibly TRBD1 or TRBD2 (6 bases each). The CDR3 is 18 residues long. V dropped 6 bases and J dropped 5 bases, with 25 bases sitting between them. The CDR3 protein is CASRPTMWYRAGTGELFF. CDR3 sequence (DNA): TGTGCCAGCAGACCAACCATGTGGTACAGGGCGGGAACCGGGGAGCTGTTTTTT.

This clonotype was recorded many times. The chain uses TRBV5-1 and TRBJ2-5, with 11 bases that match TRBD2. The CDR3 is made up of 14 amino acids. The V and J ends lost 5 bases and 5 bases, in that order; junction bases with no gene match: 5. Germline V gives CDR1 SGHRS, CDR2 YFSETQ. The CDR3 loop reads CASSSTSGGETQYF. The CDR3 nucleotides read TGCGCCAGCAGTTCTACTAGCGGGGGTGAGACCCAGTACTTC.

As concerns this clonotype: Mismatch with germline at one junction end may stem from a read error. This chain links TRBV20-1 with TRBJ2-1; 9 bases are shared with TRBD2. The CDR3 loop spans 12 amino acids. Germline values: CDR1 DFQATT, CDR2 SNEGSKA (reference sequence). CDR3 loop: CSARLSGTSRLF. As DNA, the CDR3 is TGCAGTGCTAGATTATCCGGGACTAGCAGACTCTTC.

Many counts were recorded for this clonotype. The rearrangement links TRBV7-9 to TRBJ2-3; D is uncertain. CDR1 SEHNR and CDR2 FQNEAQ come from the germline V gene (reference sequence). The CDR3 has 15 residues. Trimming removed 1 base at V and 4 bases at J, with 12 bases between. DNA for the CDR3: TGTGCCAGCAGCTTAGTAGTTATTGGCCCAGATACGCAGTATTTT. It specifies CASSLVVIGPDTQYF. Full variable domain (rest looked up from reference TRBV7-9 and TRBJ2-3): DTGVSQNPRHKITKRGQNVTFRCDPISEHNRLYWYRQTLGQGPEFLTYFQNEAQLEKSRLLSDRFSAERPKGSFSTLEIQRTEQGDSAMYLCASSLVVIGPDTQYFGPGTRLTVL.

The chain couples TRBV18 to TRBJ2-7, with 7 bases identical to TRBD1. Losses at the gene ends were 3 bases for V and 9 bases for J; bases not matched to a gene: 8. The CDR3 consists of 13 residues. Germline loops: CDR1 KGHSH, CDR2 LQKENI. CDR3 sequence: CASSPRDSAAQYF. CDR3 sequence (DNA): TGTGCCAGCTCACCTCGGGACAGTGCTGCGCAGTACTTC.

This clonotype was counted ten times or more. This chain joins TRBV5-1 and TRBJ1-1; tentatively, D is TRBD1 (5 bases). The CDR3 extends over 14 amino acids. Germline CDR1 reads SGHRS; CDR2 reads YFSETQ. V lost 4 bases, J lost 3 bases, and 13 bases lay in between. The CDR3 protein is CASSDAGKDTEAFF. CDR3 sequence (DNA): TGCGCCAGCAGCGATGCAGGGAAAGACACTGAAGCTTTCTTT.

CDR3 bases: TGCAGCGTTGGGAATATGCGGGGAAATAACTATGGCTACACCTTC. Residues: CSVGNMRGNNYGYTF. The chain uses TRBV29-1 and TRBJ1-2; D gene ambiguous. CDR1 and CDR2 from the germline V gene are SQVTM and ANQGSEA. The CDR3 runs 15 residues. V shed 4 bases and J shed 1 base, with 16 bases lying between them.

There are a few counts of this clonotype. The V gene is TRBV12-3 or TRBV12-4, the J gene TRBJ1-2; D may be TRBD1 (5 bases). V gave up 4 bases and J gave up 6 bases, with 15 bases separating them. The CDR3 sequence is 14 residues long. The CDR3 spells CASSSEARADGYTF. The CDR3 region has the DNA TGTGCCAGCAGTTCTGAGGCCAGGGCTGATGGCTACACCTTC.

The chain employs TRBV25-1 and TRBJ1-6; D perhaps matches TRBD1 (6 bases). Trimming took off 2 bases at V and 6 bases at J, with 11 bases between the two ends. The length of the CDR3 is 15 residues. The germline V gene has CDR1 MGHDK and CDR2 SYGVNS. The CDR3 loop reads CASSEGGWSNSPLHF. The CDR3 nucleotides read TGTGCCAGCAGTGAAGGGGGCTGGAGTAATTCACCCCTCCACTTT.

This sequence joins TRBV5-1 and TRBJ2-3; no reliable D call. The CDR3 extends over 13 amino acids. Per the germline V gene, CDR1 is SGHRS and CDR2 is YFSETQ. V lost 5 bases to trimming and J lost 6 bases, with 13 bases between them. CDR3 bases: TGCGCCAGCAGGGTCCTCGAGAGGGATACGCAGTATTTT. Its translation: CASRVLERDTQYF.

This clonotype was found many times. The chain links TRBV29-1 to TRBJ1-5; D call uncertain. Germline loops: CDR1 SQVTM, CDR2 ANQGSEA. V lost 4 bases and J lost 5, with 12 bases in between. This CDR3 region has 13 residues. CDR3 loop: CSVAAEGYQPQHF. CDR3 DNA: TGCAGCGTTGCGGCCGAGGGTTATCAGCCCCAGCATTTT.